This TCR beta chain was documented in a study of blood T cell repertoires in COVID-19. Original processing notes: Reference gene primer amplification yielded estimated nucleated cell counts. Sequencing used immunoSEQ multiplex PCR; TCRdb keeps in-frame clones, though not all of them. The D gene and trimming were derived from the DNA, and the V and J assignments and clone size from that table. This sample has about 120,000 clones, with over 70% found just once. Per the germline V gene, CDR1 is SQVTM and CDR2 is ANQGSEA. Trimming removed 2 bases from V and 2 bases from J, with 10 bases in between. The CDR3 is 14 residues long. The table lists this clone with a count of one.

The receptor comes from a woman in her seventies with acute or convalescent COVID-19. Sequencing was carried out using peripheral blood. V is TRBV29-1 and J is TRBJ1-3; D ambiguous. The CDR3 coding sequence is TGCAGCGTTGAAAGAACCAAGCCTGGAAACACCATATATTTT. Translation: CSVERTKPGNTIYF.